This T cell receptor (beta chain) appears in the sequencing data of a study of blood T cells in healthy people across ages (dated by TCRdb to between 2014 and 2017). Broadly, across the study: Template switching captured roughly one uniquely barcoded TCR beta cDNA molecule per two T cells in model experiments. Using deep sequencing normalized with unique cDNA molecular identifiers, the study measured how TCR beta repertoire diversity changes with age. Donors were grouped into four age groups: young (average approximately 16 years), middle-aged (around 39), aged (around 56) and long-lived (approximately 75). To avoid experimental bias, donors of different ages were randomly spread across the sequencing lanes. The study analyzed two additional independent replicas of 1 million unique cDNA reads from the same blood draw for two donors, one aged 18 to 30 and one aged 80 or older.

Via the germline V gene, CDR1 is SQVTM and CDR2 ANQGSEA. The CDR3 holds 16 amino acids from the cysteine to the phenylalanine. The CDR3 DNA has 48 bases and is translated from base 1. V is trimmed back by 2 bases and J by 1 base, and the junction contains 3 bases that no gene match accounts for. The roughly 42 donors, aged about 6 to 100 years, were systemically healthy Caucasian individuals from Russia. Approximately 9.7 milliliters of peripheral blood were drawn from each donor into EDTA-treated Vacutainer tubes. Ficoll-Paque density-gradient centrifugation was used to isolate PBMCs, with at least 6 million per sample. Total RNA, at least 6 micrograms per sample, was extracted from PBMCs with Trizol reagent. The percentages of naive CD45RAhigh/CD27high T cells were determined by flow cytometry on a PBMC aliquot from every donor. General findings and caveats noted by the study authors: Because profiling used bulk unsorted PBMCs, naive and antigen-experienced compartments could not be compared conclusively. Estimates of total diversity from one million sequenced T cells were regarded as lower bounds and underestimates. There was a strong correlation between observed TCR beta diversity and the percentage of naive T cells measured by flow cytometry. As age increased, observed TCR beta diversity per million T cells dropped in a roughly linear way, and a significant reduction was already evident by age roughly 40. Compared with the aged group, the long-lived group had more naive CD4+ T cells, fewer expanded clones and increased TCR diversity, suggesting age selection. The CMV infection status of donors was not known, potentially confounding age-related changes in expanded clonotypes.

This clonotype was seen a few times. What this receptor recognizes is not known. No much larger clone exists at a distance of one base, and base qualities are not known. Library generation was performed with 5' RACE. The data were produced on an Illumina HiSeq 2500. The second PCR ran for roughly 7 to 11 cycles and used a J-beta primer mix along with a sample-barcoded 5' primer. A template-switch 5' adaptor carrying 12 random nucleotides introduced a unique molecular identifier onto each TCR beta cDNA molecule. Each sample yielded at least 3 million CDR3-containing paired-end reads. The Mint cDNA synthesis kit, primed by a TRBC-specific oligonucleotide, was used to synthesize first-strand cDNA from all RNA. All cDNA was treated with uracil-DNA glycosylase and then went through a first 18-cycle PCR with the universal primers M1SS and BC2_uni_R. As for the authors' bioinformatics: Each sample was normalized by randomly selecting 1 million high-quality reads, each carrying a distinct molecular identifier. Instead of being binned into consensus sequences, reads with shared molecular identifiers were discarded. CDR3 identification, clonotype clustering and error correction used MiTCR with a Q25 quality threshold and the strictest error-elimination algorithm. A nonparametric unseen species model with Euler transformation was used to estimate lower-bound total TCR beta diversity. Clones were called with MiXCR by TCRdb after fastp trimmed the public reads at Q25, and only in-frame beta chains were retained. Every distinct CDR3 protein forms one entry, paired with its most common genes and DNA. V and J calls and clone size were set by TCRdb, not the authors. A total of about 680,000 distinct CDR3 sequences appear in this sample, approximately 49% of them only once. The ten largest clonotypes hold around 32% of the sample.

The receptor comes from a woman aged 55-70 years in good health. The rearrangement joined TRBV29-1 to TRBJ2-1, and TRBD2 aligns with 12 junction nucleotides. Specimen: blood. The CDR3 has the sequence CSVEYGLAGSYNEQFF. The base sequence is TGCAGCGTTGAATATGGACTAGCGGGGTCCTACAATGAGCAGTTCTTC.